This record covers a single T cell receptor (beta chain). Its antigen is not yet known. Base qualities were left out, and no much larger clone turns up one base away. Thawed unstimulated PBMCs were stained for CD3, CD4 and CD8 and FACS-sorted into CD3+CD4+ and CD3+CD8+ populations. All 8 studied subjects were randomized to immunosuppression withdrawal. The Qiagen DNeasy Blood and Tissue Kit was used for genomic DNA isolation. There are 13 amino acids in the CDR3, from cysteine to phenylalanine inclusive. The retained sequence is limited to the CDR3, 39 bases, with the frame set at the first base. V drops 1 base and J drops 6 bases, leaving 10 bases in between. The germline V gene (reference sequence) supplies CDR1 SEHNR and CDR2 FQNEAQ. These data come from a study of T cell clones after liver transplantation (dated by TCRdb to the late 2010s). As for the study more broadly: The samples were obtained from ITN030ST, a randomized trial that attempted immunosuppression withdrawal within 2 years after liver transplantation. Donor-reactive T cell clones were identified using TCRbeta sequencing after a pre-transplant mixed lymphocyte reaction and were then followed in post-transplant blood. Third party-reactive TCRbeta sequences from pre-transplant MLRs were also identified as an antigen-independent comparator for donor-reactive sequences. Three of the eight recipients were HCV-positive; the others were transplanted for non-autoimmune, non-viral indications. The subjects received no induction therapy and were kept on standard immunosuppression until randomization at 12-24 months post-transplant. To count as tolerant, a recipient had to stay completely off immunosuppression for at least one year without liver enzymes climbing beyond twice the upper limit of normal. Blood samples were collected pre-transplant, then pre-randomization ahead of withdrawal, and finally post-randomization once withdrawal had either been completed or failed. The studied cohort comprised 8 liver transplant recipients, 3 classified as tolerant and 5 as non-tolerant. The paper's findings and limits, for the study overall: Because of small, heterogeneous patient numbers and non-standardized post-transplant time points, the conclusions were only preliminary. The decline in donor-reactive sequences exceeded the decline in third party-reactive sequences, suggesting partial antigen-specific deletion that was unrelated to withdrawal success. Once repertoire turnover was taken into account, donor-reactive detection showed a significant reduction for CD4 in 7 of 8 subjects and for CD8 in 8 of 8. Low numbers of available donor cells limited the measurable donor-reactive repertoire in two subjects. In most of the 8 subjects, circulating donor-reactive CD4 TCRbeta sequences decreased significantly after transplant, regardless of tolerance or HCV status. Since no allograft tissue specimens were available, donor-reactive T cells may have migrated into the graft instead of being deleted.

High-throughput TCRbeta CDR3 sequencing of frozen genomic DNA was performed by immunoSEQ, with PCR amplification, mapping, bias correction and internal controls included. In the authors' own workflow: Only productive rearrangements were retained, with each unique TCRbeta sequence defined by its CDR3 nucleotide sequence together with its V and J gene. For a sequence to be called donor-reactive, it needed a frequency of at least 0.01% and at least 5-fold expansion in CFSE-low cells compared with unstimulated pre-transplant cells. Minimum frequency thresholds were set for each subject based on the unstimulated sample with the lowest template count, ensuring at least 90% detection power. Jensen-Shannon divergence between the top 1000 TCRbeta sequences post-transplant and pre-transplant was used to measure repertoire turnover. Changes in detection of donor-reactive sequences were assessed with two-sided Fisher's exact tests. What TCRdb holds here is the immuneACCESS table cut down to in-frame rearrangements. Part of the clones is not present; checked against another copy, under half of the missing clones reflect an unresolved V gene, and the others are unexplained. V, J and clone size derive from that table, while D and trimming were established from the DNA sequence. The sample table holds some 110,000 clones, of which just over 90% were seen once. Around 0.8% of the sample comes from the top ten.

The chain is encoded by TRBV7-9 joined to TRBJ2-7; no D gene can be assigned with confidence. This receptor was taken from a human patient who received a liver transplant. Once a transplant has taken place, some T cells may be donor derived. The sequenced sample was CD4+ T cells from blood, obtained 12 months after liver transplant. The nucleotide sequence is TGTGCCAGCAGCTTAGTAGTTCTGGGCGAGCAGTACTTC. This translates into CASSLVVLGEQYF.